Listed here are 4 T cell receptor beta chains from one sample, sequenced in a study of blood T cell repertoires in COVID-19. Profiling relied on immunoSEQ multiplex PCR, and the TCRdb table lists in-frame clones only, not all of them. The data hold roughly 300,000 clones, with roughly 90% observed a single time. Sequencing was performed on PBMCs or T cells enriched from blood (not recorded which). Receptors were obtained from a woman in her 30s who had recovered from COVID-19.

This clone appeared a few times. The chain couples TRBV2 to TRBJ1-4, with D perhaps TRBD1 (5 bases). This CDR3 has 15 amino acids. The germline gives CDR1 SNHLY, CDR2 FYNNEI. The V end was cut by 4 bases, the J end by 0 bases, with 9 bases between. The CDR3 here is CASSARGATNEKLFF. The CDR3 DNA is TGTGCCAGCAGTGCTCGGGGGGCAACTAATGAAAAACTGTTTTTT.

The count of this clone is one. This chain links TRBV6-1 with TRBJ1-2; 9 nucleotides agree with TRBD1. The CDR3 contains 16 residues. Germline CDR1 and CDR2: MNHNS and SASEGT. V gave up 2 bases and J gave up 1 base; unmatched junction bases: 5. The CDR3, as DNA: TGTGCCAGCAGTGAATGGGACAGGGCCTTTAACTATGGCTACACCTTC. Translated, it gives CASSEWDRAFNYGYTF.

This chain joins TRBV7-3 and TRBJ2-2; D unresolved. V dropped 5 bases and J dropped 4 bases, with 17 bases sitting between them. The CDR3 is made up of 16 amino acids. Germline CDR1 SGHTA, CDR2 FQGTGA. CDR3 DNA: TGTGCCAGCAGCCGATTGGGCAGTGGAATCACCGGGGAGCTGTTTTTT. Its translation is CASSRLGSGITGELFF.

The gene calls are TRBV29-1 and TRBJ2-7; 7 nucleotides agree with TRBD1. This CDR3 spans 12 amino acids. The germline CDR1 and CDR2 sequences are SQVTM and ANQGSEA. Trimming removed 4 bases from V and 2 bases from J; junction bases left unmatched: 2. The DNA for the CDR3 is TGCAGCGTTGGGGGACAGACCTACGAGCAGTACTTC. This encodes CSVGGQTYEQYF.